The 7 T cell receptor beta chains below all came from one sample that was sequenced in a study of blood T cell repertoires in COVID-19. TCRdb's copy holds only in-frame clones and misses some; the assay was immunoSEQ multiplex PCR. The table includes 60,000 or so clones, about nine tenths detected once. Input material: peripheral blood. These receptor sequences come from a human donor with acute or convalescent COVID-19. The donor label of this sample is uncertain.

The genes are TRBV3-1 (or the pseudogene TRBV3-2) and TRBJ2-3; tentative D call: TRBD2 (5 bases). V was clipped by 6 bases and J by 6 bases, with 10 bases between them. This CDR3 is 12 amino acids long. CDR1 and CDR2 from the germline V gene are LGHDT and YNNKEL (reference sequence). CDR3 nucleotides: TGTGCCAGCAGAGGCCCTAGCGATACGCAGTATTTT. Encoded protein: CASRGPSDTQYF.

The chain uses TRBV6-2 or TRBV6-3 and TRBJ2-7; TRBD2 matches at 13 bases. The CDR3 spans 16 residues. Germline V gives CDR1 MNHEY, CDR2 SVGEGT. The V segment lost 5 bases and the J segment 4 bases; nucleotides outside the gene matches: 8. The CDR3 loop is CASSKPGTSGAYEQYV. The CDR3 nucleotides read TGTGCCAGCAGTAAGCCGGGGACTAGCGGGGCGTACGAGCAGTACGTC.

The rearrangement uses TRBV5-1 and TRBJ2-2; tentative D call: TRBD1 (6 bases). The CDR3 length is 16 residues. Germline V gives CDR1 SGHRS, CDR2 YFSETQ. The V and J ends lost 0 bases and 6 bases respectively, with 15 bases between them. The CDR3 coding sequence is TGCGCCAGCAGCTTGGCGCAGGGGTCCGGACCCGGGGAGCTGTTTTTT. It translates to CASSLAQGSGPGELFF.

The chain links TRBV10-3 to TRBJ2-1; 14 bases agree with TRBD2. CDR3 length: 16 amino acids. V lost 4 bases, J lost 10 bases, and 9 bases stayed unmatched. CDR1 and CDR2 from the germline V gene are ENHRY and SYGVKD. The CDR3 bases are TGTGCCATCAGTGGATCCGGGACTAGCGGGGGAAGGGAGCAGTTCTTC. Protein sequence: CAISGSGTSGGREQFF.

The V call is TRBV19, the J call TRBJ2-7; 8 positions match TRBD2. J lost 5 bases, V lost 5 bases, and 8 bases had no gene match. CDR3 length equals 14 residues. Looked up from germline, CDR1 is LNHDA and CDR2 is SQIVND (reference sequence). Here the CDR3 DNA reads TGTGCCAGTAGTCCGGGACTAGAACCGAACGAGCAGTACTTC. Residues: CASSPGLEPNEQYF.

The chain combines TRBV2 with TRBJ1-6; D is possibly TRBD1 (6 bases). The V end lost 5 bases, the J end lost 2 bases, and 10 bases lay between the germline ends. The V gene's germline CDR1 is SNHLY and CDR2 FYNNEI. This CDR3 contains 15 residues. The CDR3 region has the DNA TGTGCCAGCAGTACGACAGGTCCCTATAATTCACCCCTCCACTTT. It is translated as CASSTTGPYNSPLHF.

The rearrangement joins TRBV11-3 to TRBJ2-5, with D tentatively TRBD1 (5 bases). Trimming stripped 4 bases from V and 5 bases from J, with 11 bases between. Germline V CDR1 and CDR2: SGHNT, YENEEA. This CDR3 is 13 amino acids long. The CDR3: CASSSGPGETQYF. CDR3 in DNA: TGTGCCAGCAGCTCCGGACCAGGGGAGACCCAGTACTTC.